The TCR beta chain under discussion was sequenced for a study of CD8+ T cells in alopecia areata (dated by TCRdb to the late 2010s). For the study in its entirety: Treated patients were enrolled in an open-label pilot trial of oral tofacitinib at 5 to 10 mg twice daily for moderate-to-severe alopecia areata. Patients stayed on tofacitinib for 6 to 18 months and then had 6 months of follow-up off drug so that delayed response and recurrence could be assessed. Disease severity in treated patients was measured with the SALT score, which quantifies the percentage of affected scalp surface area. The study used high-throughput TCRbeta sequencing to examine T cell clonal expansion in alopecia areata, in both the C3H/HeJ mouse model and human patients. Human TCRbeta sequencing covered scalp tissue and sorted CD4+ and CD8+ peripheral blood T cells from patchy and totalis/universalis alopecia areata patients and healthy controls. Patients on tofacitinib were biopsied at baseline and after 4 and 24 weeks of treatment, and several of the patients also had a later scalp biopsy. Scalp clonality was compared among normal scalp (n=4), patchy alopecia areata scalp (n=8), and alopecia totalis/universalis scalp (n=8). RNA was extracted with the PAXgene miRNA kit for fixed scalp, the miRNeasy kit for PBMCs, and the RNeasy kit for mouse skin. TCRbeta CDR3 regions were amplified by immunoSEQ multiplex PCR using 35 Vbeta forward and 13 Jbeta reverse primers. The investigation overall reported the following: Unlike mouse skin, where gammadelta T cells dominate, normal human skin contains resident alphabeta T cells that get sequenced too, which complicates analysis of the scalp TCR repertoire. Compared with normal scalp, lesional scalp had higher clonality and more expanded CD8+ clones, particularly in alopecia totalis/universalis, a pattern that suggests antigenic drive. Because the treated cohort was small and had only one nonresponder, larger studies are needed to examine links between baseline CD8+ expansion and response. Many expanded lesional clones persisted in scalp and blood during tofacitinib treatment, which may partly explain relapse after stopping treatment. Tofacitinib significantly lowered scalp clonality and the number of expanded CD8+ clones among the top 100 scalp clones. Shared TCR sequences between patients were less evident than in mice, which may be partly attributable to HLA diversity in the patient population.

Notes on this clone: Its target antigen remains unknown. No much larger clone is present one base from it, and per-base qualities are unavailable.

In light of the paper, this sample's treatment or condition label describes: oral pan-JAK inhibitor, 5-10 mg twice daily. Lesional scalp punch biopsies and peripheral blood were obtained from alopecia areata patients. After PBMCs were isolated by density centrifugation and stained for CD3, CD4 and CD8, a FACSAria was used to sort CD4+ and CD8+ T cells. Reading the germline V gene gives CDR1 LGHNA and CDR2 YNFKEQ. Reading from cysteine to phenylalanine, the CDR3 counts 14 amino acids. Left in the record is the CDR3 DNA by itself, 42 bases read in frame from the first base. Trimming takes 1 base from V and 0 bases from J, and the germline ends sit 6 bases apart. Library creation used the immunoSEQ multiplex PCR assay. RNA was extracted from all samples and reverse transcribed into cDNA as template for TCR sequencing. SuperScript III was used for first-strand cDNA synthesis, primed with a 2:1 mix of oligo-dT and random hexamers. A synthetic immune receptor repertoire was used to assess amplification bias, and residual bias was removed computationally. The authors' pipeline ran thus. Raw reads were preprocessed for error removal, and CDR3 was defined according to IMGT conventions as running from the conserved cysteine to phenylalanine. Clonality was computed as 1 minus the Shannon entropy, with the entropy normalized by log2 of the number of productive unique TCRs. Whether each scalp clone was CD4 or CD8 was inferred by checking scalp TCRbeta sequences against the CD4 and CD8 repertoires from sorted blood. TCRdb retrieved this table from immuneACCESS and kept in-frame rearrangements only. Not all clones are present; in checked studies, unresolved V genes account for under half, and no reason is known for the remainder. The DNA was the basis for D and trimming; V, J and clone size are from that table. Present in this sample are 250,000 to 350,000 clones, approximately 60% of which were seen just once. Jointly, the top ten make up about 0.88% of the sample.

This sample comprised CD4+ T cells sorted from blood, obtained between weeks 51 and 52, from a patient treated with tofacitinib. This clonotype was sampled from a human donor with alopecia areata. This receptor chain uses TRBV4-2 and TRBJ1-1; confidence is insufficient to name the D gene. CDR3 reads: CASSQVPVNTEAFF. The nucleotide sequence reads as follows: TGTGCCAGCAGCCAAGTCCCTGTGAACACTGAAGCTTTCTTT.